This TCR beta chain appears in the sequencing data of a study of post-analysis software for immune sequencing data. Study-level information: Clinical courses comprised relapsing-remitting, secondary progressive and progressive-relapsing multiple sclerosis.

Trimming removed 2 bases from V and 8 bases from J, with 17 bases in between. The length of the CDR3 is 15 residues. In germline, CDR1 is SGHKS, CDR2 YYEKEE (reference sequence). Included in the TCR beta cDNA libraries were unique molecular identifiers. T cells numbering about 0.95 to 10 million gave rise to 450,000 to 550,000 cDNA molecules. MiXCR, run by TCRdb on the PCR reads, gives a single entry per CDR3 protein. In the table there are under 200,000 distinct CDR3 sequences, approximately 28% of which are singletons. This clonotype came up many times. Its specificity is not known. Study-level findings and limits: Relative to controls, patients with multiple sclerosis showed significantly lower normalized Chao1 diversity. About 5 TRBV segments were significantly more frequent in patients than in controls. TRBV5-6, TRBV5-1 and TRBV20-1 were among these segments.

The specimen sequenced was blood. The J gene is TRBJ2-1, the V gene TRBV5-5, with D possibly being TRBD2 (6 bases). This clonotype was sampled from a girl aged 2 to 17 with multiple sclerosis. As DNA, the CDR3 is TGTGCCAGCAGCTTCGGAACTAGCCGATTACATGAGCAGTTCTTC. This encodes CASSFGTSRLHEQFF.